The 27 T cell receptor beta chains given below trace back to one sample, sequenced in a study of OX40 agonist ivuxolimab in advanced cancers. Only in-frame clones appear in the TCRdb table, and some are missing; sequencing was by immunoSEQ multiplex PCR. The sample consists of around 22,000 clones, about 88% of them appearing once. The material was CD4+ or CD8+ T cells sorted from blood, obtained in a trial of the OX40 agonist ivuxolimab. Every receptor here comes from an adult with an advanced solid tumor such as melanoma, head and neck, liver or kidney cancer.

The chain has TRBV6-4 and TRBJ2-1; perhaps TRBD2 as D (5 bases). From germline, CDR1 is MRHNA and CDR2 SNTAGT. The V end was cut by 5 bases, the J end by 9 bases, with 23 bases between. This CDR3 has 16 amino acids. CDR3 sequence (DNA): TGTGCCAGCAGTTTAAAGATGGGGTCTAGCATTAGTGAGCAGTTCTTC. Translated: CASSLKMGSSISEQFF.

The V and J genes are TRBV13 and TRBJ1-1, with D uncertain. Looked up from germline, CDR1 is PRHDT and CDR2 is FYEKMQ (reference sequence). CDR3 length: 12 amino acids. V shed 5 bases and J shed 6 bases, with 10 bases lying between them. CDR3 in DNA: TGTGCCAGCAGCCCCTGGAGGTCTGAAGCTTTCTTT. It is translated as CASSPWRSEAFF.

This clone was seen only once. The chain has TRBV9 and TRBJ1-2; no clear D gene. This CDR3 contains 14 residues. V lost 0 bases and J 0 bases, leaving 6 bases between the germline ends. Per the germline V gene, CDR1 is SGDLS and CDR2 is YYNGEE. This chain's CDR3 is CASSVGFSNYGYTF. CDR3 DNA: TGTGCCAGCAGCGTAGGCTTTTCTAACTATGGCTACACCTTC.

The chain combines TRBV29-1 with TRBJ1-2; 7 nucleotides match TRBD1. Trimming removed 1 base from V and 2 bases from J; junction bases left unmatched: 1. Germline CDR1 reads SQVTM; CDR2 reads ANQGSEA. The CDR3 sequence is 13 residues long. Written as DNA, the CDR3 is TGCAGCGTTGAAGGACAGGGAAACTATGGCTACACCTTC. Protein: CSVEGQGNYGYTF. Complete variable domain (other parts from reference TRBV29-1 and TRBJ1-2): SAVISQKPSRDICQRGTSLTIQCQVDSQVTMMFWYRQQPGQSLTLIATANQGSEATYESGFVIDKFPISRPNLTFSTLTVSNMSPEDSSIYLCSVEGQGNYGYTFGSGTRLTVV.

The chain is built from TRBV6-5 and TRBJ2-1, with D unresolved. This CDR3 has 15 amino acids. V dropped 6 bases and J dropped 0 bases, with 12 bases sitting between them. CDR1 and CDR2 (germline): MNHEY, SVGAGI. CDR3 loop: CASSLLSSSYNEQFF. In DNA, the CDR3 is TGTGCCAGCAGCCTATTGAGTAGCTCCTACAATGAGCAGTTCTTC.

The chain recombines TRBV7-9 with TRBJ2-7, with TRBD2 matching 7 bases. Per germline, CDR1 SEHNR and CDR2 FQNEAQ (reference sequence). J lost 4 bases, V lost 5 bases, and 5 bases had no gene match. The CDR3 is made up of 13 amino acids. CDR3 in amino acids: CASSPGGWYEQYF. The CDR3 bases are TGTGCCAGCAGCCCGGGGGGTTGGTACGAGCAGTACTTC.

V and J are TRBV9 and TRBJ2-1; maybe TRBD2 (5 bases). The CDR3 is made up of 14 amino acids. Trimming removed 4 bases from V and 9 bases from J, with 17 bases in between. The germline CDR1 and CDR2 sequences are SGDLS and YYNGEE. The DNA for the CDR3 is TGTGCCAGCAGCACTGGAGGCCCCTGGAGTGAGCAGTTCTTC. As protein: CASSTGGPWSEQFF.

As to this clone: A far larger clone lies a single base away; this is likely a read error. The sample holds other DNA sequences that translate to the same CDR3. The V and J genes are TRBV5-5 and TRBJ2-1; D ambiguous. Germline loops: CDR1 SGHKS, CDR2 YYEKEE (reference sequence). The CDR3 contains 13 residues. Between the trimmed V and J ends, which lost 4 bases and 7 bases, there was a span of 12 bases. CDR3 in DNA: TGTGCCAGCAGCCAAGATTTTCATAATGAGCAGTTCTTC. It encodes CASSQDFHNEQFF.

This chain connects TRBV7-8 to TRBJ1-1; a weak D match, TRBD1 (5 bases). The CDR3 runs to 12 residues. V lost 2 bases and J 8 bases, leaving 9 bases between the germline ends. CDR1 and CDR2 from the germline V gene are SGHVS and FQNEAQ. CDR3 sequence (DNA): TGTGCCAGCAGCTTACCAGGGCCCGAAGCTTTCTTT. This encodes CASSLPGPEAFF.

The chain combines TRBV15 with TRBJ1-5; possibly TRBD1 for D (5 bases). The germline gives CDR1 LNHNV, CDR2 YYDKDF (reference sequence). The V and J ends lost 0 bases and 6 bases respectively, with 6 bases between them. The CDR3 totals 13 residues. CDR3 residues: CATSRDRGQPQHF. The CDR3 DNA reads TGTGCCACCAGCAGAGATAGGGGTCAGCCCCAGCATTTT.

This clone was detected only once. The chain links TRBV15 to TRBJ1-1, with D tentatively TRBD1 (5 bases). V gave up 9 bases and J gave up 1 base, with 27 bases separating them. This CDR3 is 18 amino acids long. CDR1 is LNHNV and CDR2 is YYDKDF in the germline V gene (reference sequence). As DNA, the CDR3 is TGTGCCACAATAAGAGTTGGGGGAAAGGAGAACTGGAACACTGAAGCTTTCTTT. Amino acids: CATIRVGGKENWNTEAFF.

The rearrangement uses TRBV5-6 and TRBJ2-7; 7 bases align to TRBD1. Germline V gene sequence: CDR1 SGHDT, CDR2 YYEEEE. The CDR3 has 14 residues. After removal of 0 bases from V and 4 bases from J, the junction contained 4 bases not matched to a gene. The CDR3 loop is CASSLDRGNYEQYF. CDR3 sequence (DNA): TGTGCCAGCAGCTTGGACAGGGGAAATTACGAGCAGTACTTC.

This rearrangement joins TRBV5-6 to TRBJ1-5, with 7 bases aligning to TRBD1. From germline, CDR1 is SGHDT and CDR2 YYEEEE. The CDR3 covers 15 residues. The V and J ends lost 3 bases and 0 bases, in that order; junction bases with no gene match: 3. Here the CDR3 DNA reads TGTGCCAGCAGCTGGGACAGTTATAGCAATCAGCCCCAGCATTTT. Its protein product is CASSWDSYSNQPQHF.

The sample holds one count of this clone. The rearrangement uses TRBV7-6 and TRBJ2-5, with TRBD1 matching over 8 bases. The length of the CDR3 is 14 residues. CDR1 is SGHVS, CDR2 FNYEAQ, per germline. Germline trimming cut 6 bases from V and 5 bases from J; bases unmatched to any gene: 8. Here the CDR3 reads CASSHPRGRETQYF. For the CDR3, the DNA is TGTGCCAGCAGTCACCCCAGGGGGCGGGAGACCCAGTACTTC.

The rearrangement joins TRBV29-1 to TRBJ2-7, with a weak D call TRBD1 (6 bases). Between the trimmed V and J ends, which lost 0 bases and 1 base, there was a span of 13 bases. Per the germline V gene, CDR1 is SQVTM and CDR2 is ANQGSEA. CDR3 length equals 15 residues. The CDR3 bases are TGCAGCGTTGAAGAGGCCCGGACAGAATCCTACGAGCAGTACTTC. It translates to CSVEEARTESYEQYF.

The chain links TRBV27 to TRBJ2-7; TRBD2 aligns across 8 bases. CDR3 length: 14 residues. V shed 5 bases and J 5 bases; nucleotides not matched to a gene: 8. The germline V gene has CDR1 MNHEY and CDR2 SMNVEV (reference sequence). In nucleotides, the CDR3 is TGTGCCAGCAGTATATTCGGGGGGGGCCACGAGCAGTACTTC. It encodes CASSIFGGGHEQYF.

V is TRBV9 and J is TRBJ2-1; 8 positions agree with TRBD1. Germline CDR1 SGDLS, CDR2 YYNGEE. The CDR3 consists of 14 residues. J was trimmed by 15 bases and V by 4 bases; bases with no gene match: 15. The CDR3 DNA reads as TGTGCCAGCAGCCTGGATCTCCAGGGGGCTAGTAGGTTCTTC. Amino acids: CASSLDLQGASRFF.

By its share, this clone is medium-sized (0.01 to 0.1%). The chain joins TRBV19 to TRBJ1-1; no clear D. The V gene's germline CDR1 is LNHDA and CDR2 SQIVND (reference sequence). The length of the CDR3 is 15 residues. Trimming removed 3 bases from V and 1 base from J, with 12 bases in between. The CDR3 loop is CASSIGPAGNTEAFF. In nucleotides, the CDR3 is TGTGCCAGTAGTATCGGACCGGCGGGGAACACTGAAGCTTTCTTT.

J is TRBJ1-2 and V is TRBV4-2; D unresolved. Trimming removed 2 bases at V and 0 bases at J, with 10 bases between. The CDR3 contains 15 residues. Germline V gene lookup returns CDR1 LGHNA and CDR2 YNFKEQ. CDR3 sequence reads: CASSQNRGTNYGYTF. The CDR3 region has the DNA TGTGCCAGCAGCCAAAACAGAGGTACTAACTATGGCTACACCTTC.

V is TRBV9 and J is TRBJ2-3, with unresolved D. V was clipped by 0 bases and J by 10 bases, with 15 bases between them. From germline, CDR1 is SGDLS and CDR2 YYNGEE. The CDR3 extends over 14 amino acids. CDR3: CASSVAVDNGPQYF. As DNA, the CDR3 is TGTGCCAGCAGCGTAGCGGTTGATAATGGCCCGCAGTATTTT. Using reference TRBV9 and TRBJ2-3 for the parts outside the CDR3, the full variable domain is DSGVTQTPKHLITATGQRVTLRCSPRSGDLSVYWYQQSLDQGLQFLIQYYNGEERAKGNILERFSAQQFPDLHSELNLSSLELGDSALYFCASSVAVDNGPQYFGPGTRLTVL.

V is TRBV2 and J is TRBJ2-5; 10 bases match TRBD1. This CDR3 comprises 16 residues. The ends lost 3 bases at V and 5 bases at J; junction bases unmatched: 9. The V gene's germline CDR1 is SNHLY and CDR2 FYNNEI. CDR3 coding DNA: TGTGCCAGCAGTGAGGGGACAGGGGTTTTTTCGGAGACCCAGTACTTC. It codes for CASSEGTGVFSETQYF.

The V gene is TRBV12-5, the J gene TRBJ2-5, with D possibly being TRBD1 (6 bases). CDR3 length: 13 amino acids. CDR1 is LGHNT and CDR2 is FRNRAP in the germline V gene. Trimming cost V 3 bases and J 2 bases, with 7 bases left between them. The CDR3 sequence is CASGFGQQETQYF. For the CDR3, the DNA is TGTGCTAGTGGTTTCGGACAGCAAGAGACCCAGTACTTC.

The V and J genes are TRBV6-5 and TRBJ2-4; D is unresolved. The CDR3 consists of 15 residues. Germline-derived CDR1 and CDR2 are MNHEY and SVGAGI. Trimming pared 6 bases from V and 6 bases from J, leaving 18 bases between. CDR3 sequence: CASRSTELFGNIQYF. In nucleotides, the CDR3 is TGTGCCAGCAGGTCGACGGAACTGTTCGGAAACATTCAGTACTTC.

This chain joins TRBV29-1 and TRBJ1-1; D is unclear. V was cut by 4 bases and J by 4 bases, with 10 bases left in between. CDR1 and CDR2 (germline): SQVTM, ANQGSEA. This CDR3 has 12 amino acids. The CDR3 DNA reads as TGCAGCGTTGCTGGGATCACCACTGAAGCTTTCTTT. Amino acid sequence: CSVAGITTEAFF.

In its sample, this clone ranks as medium-sized. The CDR3 DNA is TGTGCCAGCAGGAGTGGGGTGGGTGGCTATGGCTACACCTTC. This sequence encodes CASRSGVGGYGYTF. This rearrangement joins TRBV2 to TRBJ1-2; D gene uncertain. The germline V gene has CDR1 SNHLY and CDR2 FYNNEI. The CDR3 sequence is 14 residues long. V gave up 6 bases and J gave up 4 bases, with 15 bases separating them.

V usage is TRBV15 and J usage is TRBJ2-2, with TRBD2 matching 7 bases. V shed 3 bases, J shed 6 bases, and the junction held 7 bases outside the gene matches. Germline V gives CDR1 LNHNV, CDR2 YYDKDF (reference sequence). The CDR3 runs to 15 residues. In nucleotides, the CDR3 is TGTGCCACCAGCAGGCTGGGGGGGGACTCCGGGGAGCTGTTTTTT. It encodes CATSRLGGDSGELFF.

The genes are TRBV27 and TRBJ2-5, with D perhaps TRBD2 (5 bases). CDR1 is MNHEY, CDR2 SMNVEV, per germline (reference sequence). There are 11 residues in the CDR3. Deletions cut 8 bases from V and 3 bases from J, with 7 bases between. In nucleotides, the CDR3 is TGTGCCAGCCCGGAGGAAGAGACCCAGTACTTC. Protein: CASPEEETQYF.